Each of the 27 T cell receptor beta chains below was sequenced from the same sample in a study of OX40 agonist ivuxolimab in advanced cancers. Measured with immunoSEQ multiplex PCR; TCRdb has only the in-frame clones, and not every one. The sample yields roughly 30,000 clones, just over 90% seen once. The sample consisted of CD4+ or CD8+ T cells sorted from blood, taken in a trial of the OX40 agonist ivuxolimab. The source is an adult with an advanced solid tumor such as melanoma, head and neck, liver or kidney cancer.

The chain is built from TRBV6-6 and TRBJ1-1, with 8 bases that match TRBD1. CDR3 length: 16 residues. The J segment lost 1 base and the V segment lost 6 bases, leaving 10 bases of the junction unmatched. CDR1 and CDR2 from the germline V gene are MNHNY and SVGAGI (reference sequence). CDR3 in DNA: TGTGCCAGCAGAGCAACGGGGACAGGAGGGAACACTGAAGCTTTCTTT. This gives the protein CASRATGTGGNTEAFF.

The J gene is TRBJ2-7, the V gene TRBV7-6; D call uncertain. Germline V gene data show CDR1 as SGHVS and CDR2 as FNYEAQ. CDR3 length: 14 residues. V gave up 5 bases and J gave up 2 bases, with 13 bases separating them. CDR3 protein: CASSPLGSTYEQYV. CDR3 in DNA: TGTGCCAGCAGCCCGCTCGGGTCAACCTACGAGCAGTACGTC.

This clone was seen more than once but under ten times. The chain employs TRBV7-6 and TRBJ1-1, with D perhaps TRBD1 (5 bases). Trimming took 1 base from V and 3 from J, leaving 6 bases between them. This CDR3 has 13 residues. Germline CDR1 is SGHVS and CDR2 is FNYEAQ. CDR3 bases: TGTGCCAGCAGCTTAGACAGGTACACTGAAGCTTTCTTT. It specifies CASSLDRYTEAFF.

This chain uses TRBV7-3 with TRBJ2-3, with D perhaps assigned TRBD1 or TRBD2 (5 bases each). The length of the CDR3 is 15 residues. Per the germline V gene, CDR1 is SGHTA and CDR2 is FQGTGA. Trimming removed 0 bases from V and 5 bases from J, with 12 bases in between. This CDR3 reads CASSLTSGLEDTQYF. The CDR3 nucleotides are TGTGCCAGCAGCTTAACGTCGGGGCTAGAAGATACGCAGTATTTT. The variable domain in full, with the rest retrieved from reference TRBV7-3 and TRBJ2-3, is GAGVSQTPSNKVTEKGKYVELRCDPISGHTALYWYRQSLGQGPEFLIYFQGTGAADDSGLPNDRFFAVRPEGSVSTLKIQRTERGDSAVYLCASSLTSGLEDTQYFGPGTRLTVL.

The chain employs TRBV7-9 and TRBJ2-5, with 8 bases lining up with TRBD2. V was pared by 4 bases and J by 3 bases, with 10 bases of the junction left unmatched. The CDR3 totals 16 residues. CDR1 and CDR2 from the germline V gene are SEHNR and FQNEAQ (reference sequence). The CDR3 sequence is CASSSRHTGGEETQYF. The CDR3 DNA reads TGTGCCAGCAGCTCGCGGCACACCGGGGGGGAAGAGACCCAGTACTTC.

The V gene is TRBV7-9, the J gene TRBJ2-2; 12 bases align to TRBD2. Losses at the gene ends were 6 bases for V and 7 bases for J; bases not matched to a gene: 9. The CDR3 has 16 residues. Per the germline V gene, CDR1 is SEHNR and CDR2 is FQNEAQ (reference sequence). The CDR3 reads CASRPPSGGASGELFF. CDR3 nucleotides: TGTGCCAGCAGGCCCCCTAGCGGGGGGGCCAGCGGGGAGCTGTTTTTT.

The chain couples TRBV14 to TRBJ1-2, with TRBD1 matching over 8 bases. CDR1 and CDR2 (germline): SGHDN, FVKESK. V lost 6 bases and J lost 3; bases outside the gene matches: 9. CDR3 length: 15 amino acids. The CDR3 sequence: CASSPVQGADYGYTF. DNA for the CDR3: TGTGCCAGCAGTCCCGTTCAGGGGGCCGACTATGGCTACACCTTC. Supplemented by reference TRBV14 and TRBJ1-2, the full variable domain reads EAGVTQFPSHSVIEKGQTVTLRCDPISGHDNLYWYRRVMGKEIKFLLHFVKESKQDESGMPNNRFLAERTGGTYSTLKVQPAELEDSGVYFCASSPVQGADYGYTFGSGTRLTVV.

This chain's CDR3 is CASSVLGPGGQYF. The CDR3 nucleotides are TGTGCCAGCAGTGTTTTAGGTCCGGGAGGGCAGTACTTC. The V and J genes are TRBV6-1 and TRBJ2-7; 7 bases are a match to TRBD2. V lost 4 bases to trimming and J lost 9 bases; unmatched junction nucleotides: 9. Germline assignment: CDR1 MNHNS and CDR2 SASEGT. The CDR3 consists of 13 residues.

This clone was found once. The chain joins TRBV7-9 to TRBJ2-1, with D unresolved. There are 13 residues in the CDR3. CDR1 and CDR2 (germline): SEHNR, FQNEAQ (reference sequence). V lost 1 base and J lost 3, with 4 bases in between. In DNA form, the CDR3 reads TGTGCCAGCAGCTTAGGTGACTACAATGAGCAGTTCTTC. Its translation: CASSLGDYNEQFF.

The chain uses TRBV28 and TRBJ1-1; D perhaps matches TRBD1 (5 bases). The V end lost 7 bases, the J end lost 4 bases, and 16 bases lay between the germline ends. The CDR3 runs to 14 residues. Germline assignment: CDR1 MDHEN and CDR2 SYDVKM. The CDR3 sequence is CASTPLPGTTEAFF. DNA of the CDR3: TGTGCCAGCACCCCTTTGCCCGGGACCACTGAAGCTTTCTTT.

The chain joins TRBV27 to TRBJ1-1; D remains ambiguous. This CDR3 has 14 amino acids. Germline CDR1 MNHEY, CDR2 SMNVEV (reference sequence). V dropped 0 bases and J dropped 3 bases, with 8 bases sitting between them. The CDR3 bases are TGTGCCAGCAGTTTATCCGGGGAACACACTGAAGCTTTCTTT. Its translation is CASSLSGEHTEAFF.

The chain combines TRBV29-1 with TRBJ2-1; D may be TRBD2 (6 bases). CDR1 and CDR2 (germline): SQVTM, ANQGSEA. CDR3 size: 13 residues. Trimming left V 3 bases short and J 0 bases short, with 6 bases between. CDR3 in DNA: TGCAGCGTTGAGGGGGGCTCCTACAATGAGCAGTTCTTC. Translation: CSVEGGSYNEQFF.

This clone was recorded only once. This chain links TRBV7-9 with TRBJ2-2; TRBD2 agrees at 14 bases. Trimming cost V 5 bases and J 4 bases; bases outside gene matches: 12. CDR1 is SEHNR, CDR2 FQNEAQ, per germline (reference sequence). This CDR3 spans 19 amino acids. Here the CDR3 reads CASSLTSGGARGSTGELFF. CDR3 DNA: TGTGCCAGCAGCCTGACTAGCGGGGGGGCCCGAGGGAGCACCGGGGAGCTGTTTTTT.

The chain is built from TRBV13 and TRBJ2-3; perhaps TRBD1 as D (6 bases). There are 16 residues in the CDR3. From germline, CDR1 is PRHDT and CDR2 FYEKMQ (reference sequence). V lost 5 bases, J lost 4 bases, and 19 bases lay in between. The CDR3 region has the DNA TGTGCCAGCAGCCCATCCGGGACATCTTGGCCAGATACGCAGTATTTT. It is translated as CASSPSGTSWPDTQYF.

This chain uses TRBV19 with TRBJ2-3; D is perhaps TRBD1 (6 bases). The CDR3 is made up of 14 amino acids. V lost 3 bases and J lost 4, with 11 bases in between. CDR1 is LNHDA, CDR2 SQIVND, per germline (reference sequence). The CDR3 DNA follows: TGTGCCAGTAGTATCTGGACAGAACCAGATACGCAGTATTTT. It encodes CASSIWTEPDTQYF.

The genes are TRBV6-4 and TRBJ2-1, with 9 bases identical to TRBD2. Germline-derived CDR1 and CDR2 are MRHNA and SNTAGT. J lost 4 bases, V lost 0 bases, and 4 bases had no gene match. The CDR3 runs 16 residues. The CDR3 DNA reads TGTGCCAGCAGTGACTCGGTTAGCGGGAGATACAATGAGCAGTTCTTC. Its translation: CASSDSVSGRYNEQFF.

J is TRBJ1-4 and V is TRBV16; D uncertain. This CDR3 region has 17 residues. V lost 7 bases and J lost 3, with 21 bases in between. Germline V gene data show CDR1 as KGHSY and CDR2 as FQNENV. CDR3 protein: CASTLPDALGANEKLFF. As DNA, the CDR3 is TGTGCCAGCACCCTACCGGACGCCCTTGGGGCTAATGAAAAACTGTTTTTT.

The chain has TRBV5-1 and TRBJ2-7, with 8 bases identical to TRBD1. The CDR3 consists of 14 residues. The trim removed 4 bases at V and 6 bases at J, leaving 9 bases unmatched. Germline V gene lookup returns CDR1 SGHRS and CDR2 YFSETQ. The CDR3 sequence: CASSEDRVVAEQYV. For the CDR3, the DNA is TGCGCCAGCAGCGAGGACAGGGTGGTAGCCGAGCAGTACGTC.

The rearrangement joins TRBV27 to TRBJ2-7, with 8 bases matching TRBD1. CDR1 MNHEY and CDR2 SMNVEV come from the germline V gene (reference sequence). The length of the CDR3 is 14 residues. Unmatched junction bases numbered 2, after V lost 2 bases and J lost 2 bases. In nucleotides, the CDR3 is TGTGCCAGCAGTTTAGACAGGGGAGCCTACGAGCAGTACTTC. This encodes CASSLDRGAYEQYF.

Sample share makes this clone medium-sized (0.01 to 0.1%). The genes are TRBV7-8 and TRBJ2-7; TRBD1 aligns across 8 bases. CDR1 is SGHVS and CDR2 is FQNEAQ in the germline V gene. Trimming cost V 3 bases and J 6 bases; bases outside gene matches: 4. The length of the CDR3 is 13 residues. This CDR3 is CASSLTGEGEQYV. CDR3 coding DNA: TGTGCCAGCAGCTTGACAGGGGAAGGCGAGCAGTACGTC.

This chain joins TRBV7-2 and TRBJ2-7; D is unclear. CDR1 is SGHTA, CDR2 FQGNSA, per germline. V was pared by 5 bases and J by 2 bases, with 4 bases between. This CDR3 comprises 11 residues. CDR3 DNA sequence: TGTGCCAGCAGCCTCCCCTACGAGCAGTACTTC. Amino acid sequence: CASSLPYEQYF.

The chain carries TRBV27 and TRBJ2-3, with a weak D call TRBD2 (7 bases). This CDR3 is 13 amino acids long. Trimming shortened V by 3 bases and J by 11 bases, and 15 bases separated the two germline ends. CDR1 is MNHEY, CDR2 SMNVEV, per germline (reference sequence). As DNA, the CDR3 is TGTGCCAGCAGTTTCGGGGAGGGAGGGGGGCAGTATTTT. Translating it yields CASSFGEGGGQYF.

This chain uses TRBV28 with TRBJ2-2; D remains ambiguous. Germline values: CDR1 MDHEN, CDR2 SYDVKM. The V and J ends lost 2 bases and 4 bases respectively, with 8 bases between them. The CDR3 has 14 residues. This CDR3 reads CASSLRLSTGELFF. CDR3 DNA: TGTGCCAGCAGTTTAAGGCTTAGCACCGGGGAGCTGTTTTTT.

The V gene is TRBV7-9, the J gene TRBJ1-5, with TRBD1 matching over 7 bases. Germline CDR1 and CDR2: SEHNR and FQNEAQ (reference sequence). There are 14 residues in the CDR3. Losses at the gene ends were 4 bases for V and 9 bases for J; bases not matched to a gene: 9. CDR3 sequence reads: CASSSGQSKGPQHF. The CDR3 bases are TGTGCCAGCAGCTCGGGACAGTCAAAAGGGCCCCAGCATTTT.

The chain carries TRBV11-2 and TRBJ1-6, with D tentatively TRBD1 (5 bases). V dropped 0 bases and J dropped 10 bases, with 13 bases sitting between them. This CDR3 contains 15 residues. Germline V gene sequence: CDR1 SGHAT, CDR2 FQNNGV. Here the CDR3 reads CASSLDPPGWSPLHF. CDR3 DNA: TGTGCCAGCAGCTTAGACCCTCCAGGGTGGTCACCCCTCCACTTT.

This chain links TRBV5-6 with TRBJ1-2; TRBD1 matches at 7 bases. The CDR3 is 15 residues long. Trimming took 5 bases from V and 1 from J; bases not matched to a gene: 8. Germline V CDR1 and CDR2: SGHDT, YYEEEE. CDR3 DNA sequence: TGTGCCAGCAGAAGGACAGGCCAAAGTAACTATGGCTACACCTTC. Amino acid sequence: CASRRTGQSNYGYTF.

V is TRBV9 and J is TRBJ2-6, with D hard to call. CDR1 SGDLS and CDR2 YYNGEE come from the germline V gene. The CDR3 runs to 14 residues. Trimming took 3 bases from V and 4 from J, leaving 8 bases between them. CDR3 DNA: TGTGCCAGCAGCGACACGGCCGGGGCCAACGTCCTGACTTTC. Its translation is CASSDTAGANVLTF. The full variable domain, rest sourced from reference TRBV9 and TRBJ2-6, is DSGVTQTPKHLITATGQRVTLRCSPRSGDLSVYWYQQSLDQGLQFLIQYYNGEERAKGNILERFSAQQFPDLHSELNLSSLELGDSALYFCASSDTAGANVLTFGAGSRLTVL.